The rows below give T cell receptor beta chains drawn from one sample of a study of T-cell memory formation after mild COVID-19. Using its own MiXCR run on the 5' RACE reads, TCRdb lists one record per CDR3 protein. The sample carries roughly 310,000 distinct CDR3 sequences, approximately 15% recorded once. Sequencing was done on a sample of PBMCs or a T cell subset sorted from them (not recorded which). All receptors come from a man aged 18-30 years who had mild COVID-19 (a few samples of this study predate the infection). Cell type and time point are not known. Both conserved end residues are part of each CDR3. D genes are given only for firm matches. Clone size is not always given. Where it is, it says once, few, many or a class for expanded clones.

J	V	length	size	D	DNA	CDR3
TRBJ2-3	TRBV19	15	.	TRBD2	TGTGCCAACGCGGGGGGGCCCTGTATCACAGATACGCAGTATTTT	CANAGGPCITDTQYF
TRBJ2-6	TRBV20-1	15	few	.	TGCAGTGCTAGAGAGGTATTCTCTGGGGCCAACGTCCTGACTTTC	CSAREVFSGANVLTF
TRBJ2-2	TRBV20-1	14	.	.	TGCAGTGCTAGACCCCAACTGGCCACCGGGGAGCTGTTTTTT	CSARPQLATGELFF
TRBJ1-2	TRBV4-1	15	once	.	TGCGCCAGCAGCCAAGATCGGGGCCCCACTCCTGGCTACACCTTC	CASSQDRGPTPGYTF
TRBJ1-1	TRBV29-1	11	few	.	TGCAGCACTGCCACTAACACTGAAGCTTTCTTT	CSTATNTEAFF
TRBJ2-5	TRBV5-1	13	.	.	TGCGCCAGCAGCGTGACAGCTCAAGAGACCCAGTACTTC	CASSVTAQETQYF
TRBJ2-7	TRBV5-4	14	.	TRBD1	TGTGCCAGCAGCCCTGGGACAGGGGGGAAGGAGCAGTACTTC	CASSPGTGGKEQYF
TRBJ2-2	TRBV12-3/TRBV12-4	14	.	TRBD1	TGTGCCAGCAGGGGGACAGGTTTCAGCGGGGAGCTGTTTTTT	CASRGTGFSGELFF
TRBJ2-1	TRBV4-1	15	.	.	TGCGCCAGCAGCCAAGAGGTACAGTCCTACAATGAGCAGTTCTTC	CASSQEVQSYNEQFF
TRBJ2-3	TRBV7-9	16	many	TRBD2	TGTGCCAGCAGCCCCCGTGGGCGGGGGGGCGCAGATACGCAGTATTTT	CASSPRGRGGADTQYF
TRBJ1-2	TRBV7-2	15	.	.	TGTGCCAGCAGCCGTTCTGGGCAGGGGCTCTCCGGCTACACCTTC	CASSRSGQGLSGYTF
TRBJ2-1	TRBV2	13	few	.	TGTGCCAGCAGTGGGCAGGGGTCGCGTGAGCAGTTCTTC	CASSGQGSREQFF
TRBJ1-4	TRBV4-1	16	few	TRBD1	TGCGCCAGCAGCCAAGATCGGGCAGGGGGCGGTGAAAAACTGTTTTTT	CASSQDRAGGGEKLFF
TRBJ2-3	TRBV2	14	few	.	TGTGCCAGCAGTGATGCGGGGAGAGGTGATACGCAGTATTTT	CASSDAGRGDTQYF
TRBJ1-1	TRBV5-1	13	.	.	TGCGCCAGCAGCCCGAGTGGGGACACTGAAGCTTTCTTT	CASSPSGDTEAFF
TRBJ1-6	TRBV18	14	.	.	TGTGCCAGCTCACCGGGGAGAGATAATTCACCCCTCCACTTT	CASSPGRDNSPLHF
TRBJ1-1	TRBV5-1	14	few	.	TGCGCCAGCAGCTTGGCCGACCGGTTCACTGGAGCTTTCTTT	CASSLADRFTGAFF
TRBJ1-5	TRBV6-5	15	few	TRBD1	TGTGCCAGCAGCCGGGGGACAGGGTTTGGTCAGCCCCAGCATTTT	CASSRGTGFGQPQHF
TRBJ1-1	TRBV30	14	many	TRBD1	TGTGCCTGGTACAGGGGGCGGGTGAACACTGAAGCTTTCTTT	CAWYRGRVNTEAFF
TRBJ1-4	TRBV6-2/TRBV6-3	13	.	.	TGTGCCAGCAGCCGCTCGCGGGATGAAAAACTGTTTTTT	CASSRSRDEKLFF
TRBJ1-1	TRBV7-3	13	.	.	TGTGCCAGCAGCCCTGGGACACCGCGGGAAGCTTTCTTT	CASSPGTPREAFF
TRBJ2-1	TRBV7-2	11	few	.	TGTGCCAGCAGCTTAGAAGTGGCCCCGTTCTTC	CASSLEVAPFF
TRBJ2-4	TRBV10-3	14	.	TRBD2	TGTGCCATCAGTGATATTAGCGGGTTCCACATTCAGTACTTC	CAISDISGFHIQYF